The 8 T cell receptor beta chains below all came from one sample that was sequenced in a study of blood T cell repertoires in COVID-19 (dated by TCRdb to the early 2020s). Receptor amplification or capture employed the immunoSEQ multiplex PCR assay. The source is immuneACCESS, and TCRdb retained only in-frame sequences with V and J called. Part of the clones is not carried over; for the studies checked, unresolved V genes explain less than half of this, and the remainder is unexplained. In this sample the table shows 110,000 or so clones, approximately 82% of which occur a single time. The top ten clones comprise roughly 7.9% of the sample. Sequenced material: peripheral blood. These receptors all come from a woman aged 80 or older with active or convalescent COVID-19.

In its sample, this clone was seen a few times. The rearrangement links TRBV7-3 to TRBJ1-2; 7 positions agree with TRBD1. The CDR3 is 15 amino acids. Germline V gene sequence: CDR1 SGHTA, CDR2 FQGTGA. Losses at the gene ends were 4 bases for V and 3 bases for J; bases not matched to a gene: 8. The CDR3 DNA reads TGTGCCAGCAGCTATATCTCGGGACAGCACTATGGCTACACCTTC. Translated, it gives CASSYISGQHYGYTF.

V gene TRBV7-2 combines with J gene TRBJ2-1; no reliable D call. The ends were cut back, 3 bases at V and 4 bases at J, with 10 bases in the middle. CDR3 length equals 14 residues. The V gene's germline CDR1 is SGHTA and CDR2 FQGNSA. DNA of the CDR3: TGTGCCAGCAGCTTTAGAGGCAGATACAATGAGCAGTTCTTC. Translating it yields CASSFRGRYNEQFF.

V is TRBV4-2 and J is TRBJ2-4; 7 bases agree with TRBD1. The ends lost 1 base at V and 7 bases at J; junction bases unmatched: 13. Germline V gene data show CDR1 as LGHNA and CDR2 as YNFKEQ. This CDR3 spans 17 amino acids. The CDR3 DNA reads TGTGCCAGCAGCCAAGGTATTCTGGGACAGATCGGGAACATTCAGTACTTC. Protein sequence: CASSQGILGQIGNIQYF.

The V and J genes are TRBV18 and TRBJ2-7; D remains unclear. This CDR3 is built from 13 residues. Between the trimmed V and J ends, which lost 3 bases and 3 bases, there was a span of 9 bases. CDR1 and CDR2 (germline): KGHSH, LQKENI. CDR3 bases: TGTGCCAGCTCACCTTACGGTGACTACGAGCAGTACTTC. Encoded protein: CASSPYGDYEQYF.

This clone has only a few counts. The chain has TRBV24-1 and TRBJ2-2; 16 bases are a match to TRBD2. The germline V gene encodes CDR1 KGHDR and CDR2 SFDVKD. The V segment lost 0 bases and the J segment 3 bases; nucleotides outside the gene matches: 3. This CDR3 spans 19 amino acids. In nucleotides, the CDR3 is TGTGCCACCAGTGATTTGGGGACTAGCGGGAGGGCTCACACCGGGGAGCTGTTTTTT. Its translation is CATSDLGTSGRAHTGELFF.

This chain uses TRBV5-1 with TRBJ2-3; D might be TRBD1 (6 bases). The CDR3 spans 14 residues. V was cut by 6 bases and J by 4 bases, with 15 bases left in between. Germline V CDR1 and CDR2: SGHRS, YFSETQ. CDR3 sequence: CASTTDSPSDTQYF. The CDR3 bases are TGCGCCAGCACCACGGACAGTCCATCAGATACGCAGTATTTT.

The chain recombines TRBV10-3 with TRBJ2-3; 14 bases align to TRBD2. The germline V gene encodes CDR1 ENHRY and CDR2 SYGVKD. The CDR3 consists of 16 residues. V trimming: 3 bases; J trimming: 3 bases; junction bases outside the gene matches: 2. The CDR3 DNA reads as TGTGCCATCAGTGATGGGACTAGCGGGAGAACAGATACGCAGTATTTT. Protein: CAISDGTSGRTDTQYF.

For the CDR3, the DNA is TGTGCCAGCAAAGTTAGACAGGCAACTAACTATGGCTACACCTTC. It specifies CASKVRQATNYGYTF. This chain links TRBV28 with TRBJ1-2, with D possibly being TRBD1 (6 bases). This CDR3 spans 15 amino acids. Germline V gives CDR1 MDHEN, CDR2 SYDVKM. The V end was cut by 7 bases, the J end by 0 bases, with 15 bases between.